This TCR beta chain was identified in a study of blood T cell repertoires in COVID-19. Study information: Sources were T cells, B-cell-depleted T cells, or PBMCs; the material itself was cDNA or gDNA.

The data were produced by immunoSEQ multiplex PCR, yet TCRdb's version contains in-frame clones alone and is incomplete. Of under 200,000 clones listed, around 85% were seen once; the top ten hold roughly 9.7%. The CDR3 spans 14 residues. V lost 1 base and J lost 7, with 10 bases in between. Per germline, CDR1 LNHDA and CDR2 SQIVND (reference sequence). The receptor comes from a woman aged 55-70 years with COVID-19, enrolled during active disease. The sequenced sample consisted of peripheral blood. The chain couples TRBV19 to TRBJ1-4; no clear D gene. The CDR3 DNA is TGTGCCAGTAGTATAGGAGGTCGCGGTGAAAAACTGTTTTTT. It encodes CASSIGGRGEKLFF.